This T cell receptor beta chain was profiled in a study of CD8 T cells in ankylosing spondylitis. Quantitative 5'-RACE with molecular barcodes was used to make the TCR beta libraries. TCRdb re-analysed the 5' RACE reads in MiXCR, keeping a single row per CDR3 protein. The sample contains tens of thousands of distinct CDR3 sequences, roughly 30% of which appear only once. The trim removed 4 bases at V and 9 bases at J, leaving 10 bases unmatched. The CDR3 runs 15 residues. Germline CDR1 and CDR2: SGHRS and YFSETQ. This clonotype was observed a few times. Its target is not known. Broader study findings: In synovial fluid and blood from reactive arthritis, some motif variants were previously reported. Significantly higher representation of disease-linked clones was reported for matched ankylosing spondylitis synovial fluid.

Source material: blood, either unsorted or a sorted T cell fraction (not recorded which). This clonotype was obtained from a male donor with ankylosing spondylitis or in good health (not recorded which). This chain connects TRBV5-1 to TRBJ1-6; the match to TRBD1 covers 7 bases. The DNA for the CDR3 is TGCGCCAGCAGCCCCGCCGGGGACAGTCCTTCACCCCTCCACTTT. Translated: CASSPAGDSPSPLHF.